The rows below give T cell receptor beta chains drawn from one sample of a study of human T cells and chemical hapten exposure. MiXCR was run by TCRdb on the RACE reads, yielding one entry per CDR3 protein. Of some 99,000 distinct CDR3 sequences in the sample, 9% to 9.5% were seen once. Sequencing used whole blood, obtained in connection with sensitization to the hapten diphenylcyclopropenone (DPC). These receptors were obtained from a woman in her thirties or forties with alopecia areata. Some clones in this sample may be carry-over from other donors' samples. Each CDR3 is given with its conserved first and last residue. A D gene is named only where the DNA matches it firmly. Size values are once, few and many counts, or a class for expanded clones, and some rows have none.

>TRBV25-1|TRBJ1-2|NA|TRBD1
CASSESGGQGLYGYTF
TGTGCCAGCAGTGAATCTGGCGGACAGGGGCTCTATGGCTACACCTTC
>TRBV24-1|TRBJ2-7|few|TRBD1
CATSEGPGQGEVRGSYEQYF
TGTGCCACCAGTGAGGGGCCGGGACAGGGAGAAGTAAGGGGGTCCTACGAGCAGTACTTC
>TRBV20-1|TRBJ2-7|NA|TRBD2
CSAIPGTSGGDPYEQYF
TGCAGTGCTATTCCCGGGACTAGCGGGGGGGACCCCTACGAGCAGTACTTC
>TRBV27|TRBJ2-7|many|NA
CASSRGGGAYEQYF
TGTGCCAGCAGTCGGGGTGGAGGTGCCTACGAGCAGTACTTC
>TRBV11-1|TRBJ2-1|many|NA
CASSLAEGSYNEQFF
TGTGCCAGCAGCTTAGCGGAGGGATCTTACAATGAGCAGTTCTTC
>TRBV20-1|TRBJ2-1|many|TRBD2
CSARVSGGHNEQFF
TGCAGTGCTAGAGTTAGCGGGGGACACAATGAGCAGTTCTTC
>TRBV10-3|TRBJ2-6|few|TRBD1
CAIREGTAPSGANVLTF
TGTGCCATCAGAGAAGGGACAGCCCCTTCTGGGGCCAACGTCCTGACTTTC
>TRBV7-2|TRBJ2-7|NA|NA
CASSPPSREQYF
TGTGCCAGCAGCCCCCCCAGTCGGGAGCAGTACTTC
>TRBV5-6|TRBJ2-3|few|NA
CASSEFSVAISTDTQYF
TGTGCCAGCAGCGAGTTTAGTGTGGCGATTAGCACAGATACGCAGTATTTT
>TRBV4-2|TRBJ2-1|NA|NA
CASSQGQANNEQFF
TGTGCCAGCAGCCAAGGTCAGGCGAATAATGAGCAGTTCTTC
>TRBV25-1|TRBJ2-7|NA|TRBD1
CASKGQGYEQYF
TGTGCCAGCAAGGGACAGGGGTACGAGCAGTACTTC
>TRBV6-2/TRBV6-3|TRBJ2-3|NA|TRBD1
CASSYRDRDQRRTQYF
TGTGCCAGCAGTTACCGGGACAGGGATCAGAGGCGGACGCAGTATTTT
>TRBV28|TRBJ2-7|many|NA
CASSLRGRSSYEQYF
TGTGCCAGCAGTTTACGAGGGCGAAGCTCCTACGAGCAGTACTTC
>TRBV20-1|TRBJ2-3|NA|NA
CSAPSRGTDTQYF
TGCAGTGCTCCTTCTAGGGGCACAGATACGCAGTATTTT
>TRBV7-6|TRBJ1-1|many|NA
CASSLGLANTEAFF
TGTGCCAGCAGCTTAGGGTTGGCCAACACTGAAGCTTTCTTT
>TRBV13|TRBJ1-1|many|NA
CASSLGVLTEAFF
TGTGCCAGCAGCTTAGGGGTCTTAACTGAAGCTTTCTTT
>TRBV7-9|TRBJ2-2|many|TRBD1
CASSLIDRENTGELFF
TGTGCCAGCAGCTTAATTGACAGGGAGAACACCGGGGAGCTGTTTTTT
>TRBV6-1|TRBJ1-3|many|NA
CASSEDYGAGNTIYF
TGTGCCAGCAGTGAAGACTATGGGGCTGGAAACACCATATATTTT
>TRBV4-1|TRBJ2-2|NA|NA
CASSQVTGDSRELFF
TGCGCCAGCAGCCAAGTCACAGGTGACAGCCGGGAGCTGTTTTTT
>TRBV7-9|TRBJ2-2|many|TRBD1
CASSLPRGTGGTGELFF
TGTGCCAGCAGCCTACCGAGGGGGACAGGAGGCACCGGGGAGCTGTTTTTT
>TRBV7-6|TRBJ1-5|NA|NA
CASSSNAGNQPQHF
TGTGCCAGCAGCTCCAATGCAGGGAATCAGCCCCAGCATTTT
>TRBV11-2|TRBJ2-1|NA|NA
CASSLDESGSGQFF
TGTGCCAGCAGCTTAGATGAGAGCGGGTCGGGCCAGTTCTTC
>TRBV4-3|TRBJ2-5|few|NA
CASSQDHRGGRGTQYF
TGCGCCAGCAGCCAAGATCATAGGGGGGGCCGTGGGACCCAGTACTTC
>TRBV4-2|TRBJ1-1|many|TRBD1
CASSQPDRGLGTEAFF
TGTGCCAGCAGCCAGCCAGACAGGGGGCTGGGCACTGAAGCTTTCTTT
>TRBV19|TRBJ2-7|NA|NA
CASSILGGGRNYEQYF
TGTGCCAGTAGTATTCTCGGTGGGGGCCGGAACTACGAGCAGTACTTC
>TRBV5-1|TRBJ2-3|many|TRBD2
CASSQGTSGGIGTDTQYF
TGCGCCAGCAGCCAAGGCACTAGCGGGGGGATTGGCACAGATACGCAGTATTTT
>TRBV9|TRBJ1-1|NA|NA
CASSVDSYTEAFF
TGTGCCAGCAGCGTAGACTCCTACACTGAAGCTTTCTTT
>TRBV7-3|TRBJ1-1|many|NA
CASSLTPNTEAFF
TGTGCCAGCAGCTTGACACCGAACACTGAAGCTTTCTTT
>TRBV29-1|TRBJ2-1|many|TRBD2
CSVGRGAYNEQFF
TGCAGCGTTGGGCGGGGGGCTTACAATGAGCAGTTCTTC
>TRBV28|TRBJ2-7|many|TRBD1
CASSEPRGQSYEQYF
TGTGCCAGCAGTGAACCCAGGGGGCAATCCTACGAGCAGTACTTC
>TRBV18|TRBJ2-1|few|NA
CASSPPSGTYEQFF
TGTGCCAGCTCACCCCCGTCCGGTACCTATGAGCAGTTCTTC
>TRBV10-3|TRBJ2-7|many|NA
CAISERDEGEQYF
TGTGCCATCAGTGAGCGGGACGAAGGGGAGCAGTACTTC
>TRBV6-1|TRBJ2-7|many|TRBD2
CASSELSGGAYEQYF
TGTGCCAGCAGTGAATTGAGCGGGGGGGCCTACGAGCAGTACTTC
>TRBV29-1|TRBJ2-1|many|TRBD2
CSVEGLAGRLNNEQFF
TGCAGCGTTGAGGGACTAGCGGGGCGATTGAACAATGAGCAGTTCTTC
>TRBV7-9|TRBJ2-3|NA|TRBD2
CASSLAGGHTDTQYF
TGTGCCAGCAGCTTGGCGGGGGGCCATACAGATACGCAGTATTTT